This TCR beta chain is from a study of early T cells in non-severe SARS-CoV-2 infection. Overall study: Investigators sequenced bulk RNA drawn from unsorted whole blood, and chains remained unpaired.

TCRdb re-called the 5' RACE reads with MiXCR, one entry per CDR3 protein. The table lists some 80,000 distinct CDR3 sequences, 12% of them singletons. From germline, CDR1 is MRHNA and CDR2 SNTAGT. The CDR3 sequence is 15 residues long. V lost 11 bases to trimming and J lost 0 bases, with 17 bases between them. This clonotype turned up a few times. This sample comprised whole blood, obtained at baseline. The receptor's source is an adult who was a healthcare worker with PCR-confirmed SARS-CoV-2 infection or an uninfected control (not recorded which). The donor label of this sample is uncertain. The rearrangement joins TRBV6-4 to TRBJ2-1, with D perhaps matching TRBD2 (6 bases). CDR3 nucleotide sequence: TGTGCCTATTCTCCGGGGGTATACTCCTACAATGAGCAGTTCTTC. This codes for CAYSPGVYSYNEQFF.